The 24 T cell receptor beta chains presented below share a single source sample, sequenced in a study of regulatory T cells in long-lasting Graves disease (dated by TCRdb to the early 2020s). The label giving this sample's time point can be read as: newly diagnosed GD, antithyroid drugs for less than 3 months. RNA was extracted from PBMCs in TRIzol for both TCR sequencing and RNA sequencing. To prepare the library, multiplex PCR was applied. Sequencing instrument: Illumina HiSeq 4000. To build TCR beta libraries, CDR3 regions were amplified by Arm-PCR using iRepertoire HTBI primers. TCRdb applied fastp at Q25 and MiXCR to the public reads, then kept only in-frame beta chains. Each record represents a unique CDR3 protein, reported with the most common genes and DNA among its rows. This sample lists hundreds of thousands of distinct CDR3 sequences; approximately 15% were detected once. 15% to 20% of the sample goes to the ten largest clones.

This sample also belongs to another study, concerning T cells in Graves' hyperthyroidism and ophthalmopathy.

The sample here was peripheral blood mononuclear cells (PBMCs), taken at new diagnosis, from a patient treated with antithyroid drugs. Receptors were obtained from a woman younger than 45 with Graves disease. Donor details come from another sample of the same person, matched by shared clones.

This clonotype was seen many times. This chain joins TRBV28 and TRBJ1-2; 10 nucleotides line up with TRBD1. This CDR3 has 14 amino acids. CDR1 and CDR2 (germline): MDHEN, SYDVKM. With V trimmed by 3 bases and J by 4 bases, 2 bases remained unmatched. The CDR3 DNA is TGTGCCAGCAGTTTTGGGACAGGGGTCTATGGCTACACCTTC. Translation gives CASSFGTGVYGYTF.

This clonotype was seen only a few times. V is TRBV28 and J is TRBJ2-7, with D possibly TRBD1 on 5 matching bases. The CDR3 totals 14 residues. Germline V gives CDR1 MDHEN, CDR2 SYDVKM. The V end lost 3 bases, the J end lost 2 bases, and 11 bases lay between the germline ends. This CDR3 reads CASSLFPRAYEQYF. CDR3 nucleotides: TGTGCCAGCAGTTTGTTCCCCAGGGCCTACGAGCAGTACTTC.

The genes are TRBV6-1 and TRBJ2-7; 8 bases map to TRBD2. With V trimmed by 6 bases and J by 0 bases, 4 bases remained unmatched. The CDR3 contains 14 residues. CDR1 is MNHNS and CDR2 is SASEGT in the germline V gene. This chain's CDR3 is CASRKTSGSYEQYF. CDR3 sequence (DNA): TGTGCCAGCAGGAAAACTAGCGGCTCCTACGAGCAGTACTTC.

In its sample, this clonotype was seen a few times. This chain uses TRBV5-1 with TRBJ1-4; D not certain. Germline-derived CDR1 and CDR2 are SGHRS and YFSETQ. The CDR3 is 15 amino acids. Trimming took off 4 bases at V and 5 bases at J, with 15 bases between the two ends. The CDR3: CASSTDGAQNEKLFF. CDR3 nucleotides: TGCGCCAGCAGCACGGACGGAGCCCAAAATGAAAAACTGTTTTTT.

This chain uses TRBV5-1 with TRBJ1-4; D not certain. V gave up 2 bases and J gave up 8 bases, with 10 bases separating them. Germline loops: CDR1 SGHRS, CDR2 YFSETQ. The CDR3 sequence is 13 residues long. The CDR3 is CASSFTVGEKLFF. DNA for the CDR3: TGCGCCAGCAGCTTTACGGTAGGGGAAAAACTGTTTTTT.

The CDR3 DNA follows: TGTGCCAGCAGCCCGGGGTGGGCGGCTGCCAACCCCCTAAACGAGCAGTACTTC. Encoded protein: CASSPGWAAANPLNEQYF. This rearrangement joins TRBV9 to TRBJ2-7, with D possibly being TRBD2 (5 bases). Germline V gene lookup returns CDR1 SGDLS and CDR2 YYNGEE. CDR3 length: 18 residues. Trimming left V 4 bases short and J 5 bases short, with 28 bases between. Full variable domain (outside the CDR3, taken from reference TRBV9 and TRBJ2-7): DSGVTQTPKHLITATGQRVTLRCSPRSGDLSVYWYQQSLDQGLQFLIQYYNGEERAKGNILERFSAQQFPDLHSELNLSSLELGDSALYFCASSPGWAAANPLNEQYFGPGTRLTVT.

This clonotype was detected only a few times. The chain joins TRBV14 to TRBJ1-2; D is undetermined. The germline V and J ends were trimmed by 1 base and 8 bases, with 11 bases remaining between them. The CDR3 runs to 13 residues. In germline, CDR1 is SGHDN, CDR2 FVKESK. In DNA, the CDR3 is TGTGCCAGCAGCCAAGTCCTTAACGGGGGCTACACCTTC. It yields the protein CASSQVLNGGYTF.

In its sample, this clonotype was seen many times. V and J are TRBV28 and TRBJ1-1; weak D call: TRBD1 (5 bases). Germline V gene data show CDR1 as MDHEN and CDR2 as SYDVKM. The V end lost 6 bases, the J end lost 1 base, and 24 bases lay between the germline ends. The CDR3 runs 18 residues. Here the CDR3 reads CASRVSLGTTGGNTEAFF. The CDR3 DNA follows: TGTGCCAGCAGAGTTTCCCTGGGGACCACGGGGGGGAACACTGAAGCTTTCTTT.

The V gene is TRBV27, the J gene TRBJ1-6, with TRBD1 matching over 8 bases. The CDR3 has 16 residues. From germline, CDR1 is MNHEY and CDR2 SMNVEV (reference sequence). V gave up 7 bases and J gave up 4 bases; unmatched junction bases: 9. Here the CDR3 DNA reads TGTGCCAGCACCCCCCAGGGGGCCCTATATAATTCACCCCTCCACTTT. This gives the protein CASTPQGALYNSPLHF.

The CDR3 reads CASSISFLSGASSYEQYF. The CDR3, as DNA: TGTGCCAGCAGCATCAGCTTTTTAAGCGGGGCAAGCTCCTACGAGCAGTACTTC. This chain connects TRBV3-1 to TRBJ2-7; 7 positions agree with TRBD2. The CDR3 consists of 18 residues. The trim removed 5 bases at V and 0 bases at J, leaving 16 bases unmatched. In germline, CDR1 is LGHDT, CDR2 YNNKEL (reference sequence).

This clonotype was recorded at least ten times. J is TRBJ1-2 and V is TRBV7-9; D gene uncertain. The germline V gene encodes CDR1 SEHNR and CDR2 FQNEAQ (reference sequence). V lost 4 bases to trimming and J lost 3 bases, with 9 bases between them. The CDR3 runs 13 residues. Here the CDR3 reads CASSSGPDYGYTF. CDR3 DNA sequence: TGTGCCAGCAGCTCGGGCCCTGACTATGGCTACACCTTC.

This clonotype was recorded a few times. In nucleotides, the CDR3 is TGTGCCAGCAGCTGGGGACTAGCGGGACCTGGGGGAAATACGCAGTATTTT. As protein: CASSWGLAGPGGNTQYF. V gene TRBV7-9 combines with J gene TRBJ2-3; the match to TRBD2 covers 13 bases. Per germline, CDR1 SEHNR and CDR2 FQNEAQ (reference sequence). The CDR3 sequence is 17 residues long. V shed 4 bases and J 7 bases; nucleotides not matched to a gene: 11.

This chain links TRBV20-1 with TRBJ1-6, with 7 bases fitting TRBD1. The CDR3 runs 14 residues. With 5 bases clipped from V and 4 bases from J, the junction kept 5 bases outside the gene matches. CDR1 and CDR2 from the germline V gene are DFQATT and SNEGSKA (reference sequence). CDR3 nucleotide sequence: TGCAGTGCTGCCGCAGGGGGTTATAATTCACCCCTCCACTTT. This translates into CSAAAGGYNSPLHF.

This clonotype was picked up many times. The rearrangement joins TRBV2 to TRBJ2-7; 8 bases agree with TRBD1. Germline V CDR1 and CDR2: SNHLY, FYNNEI. The CDR3 length is 14 residues. J gave up 3 bases and V 8 bases, and 9 bases lay outside the gene matches. Here the CDR3 DNA reads TGTGCCAGCGGGTACAGGGGGGCGAACTACGAGCAGTACTTC. This encodes CASGYRGANYEQYF.

This clonotype has ten or more counts. V gene TRBV2 combines with J gene TRBJ2-7; tentatively, D is TRBD2 (6 bases). The CDR3 is 14 amino acids. In germline, CDR1 is SNHLY, CDR2 FYNNEI. Trimming pared 6 bases from V and 3 bases from J, leaving 15 bases between. In DNA form, the CDR3 reads TGTGCCAGCAGGGCAACGGGACTCTACTACGAGCAGTACTTC. It encodes CASRATGLYYEQYF.

The chain joins TRBV10-3 to TRBJ2-7; D may be TRBD2 (5 bases). The CDR3 runs to 12 residues. CDR1 ENHRY and CDR2 SYGVKD come from the germline V gene. Trimming removed 4 bases at V and 5 bases at J, with 9 bases between. In DNA, the CDR3 is TGTGCCATCAGTGTACTAGGAAACGAGCAGTACTTC. Protein: CAISVLGNEQYF.

The table lists this clonotype with a few counts. This chain joins TRBV25-1 and TRBJ1-2, with TRBD1 identical over 8 bases. The trim removed 3 bases at V and 6 bases at J, leaving 9 bases unmatched. The CDR3 is 15 amino acids. Germline V lookup: CDR1 MGHDK, CDR2 SYGVNS. CDR3 sequence: CASSESLDRVNGYTF. CDR3 DNA sequence: TGTGCCAGCAGTGAGTCGTTGGACAGGGTTAATGGCTACACCTTC.

A remark on this clonotype: A much larger clone lies a single base off, so this may be a read error. V usage is TRBV6-2 or TRBV6-3 and J usage is TRBJ2-7; 12 bases map to TRBD2. The V gene end was trimmed by 4 bases and the J gene end by 4 bases; junction bases not matched to a gene: 5. The germline V gene encodes CDR1 MNHEY and CDR2 SVGEGT. The CDR3 runs to 15 residues. In DNA form, the CDR3 reads TGTGCCAGCAGTTCCGAGACTAGCGGGAGATACGAGCAGTACTTC. Residues: CASSSETSGRYEQYF.

This clonotype showed up many times. The CDR3 loop is CAWSAQYEQYF. The CDR3 nucleotides are TGTGCCTGGAGTGCGCAGTACGAGCAGTACTTC. The chain joins TRBV30 to TRBJ2-7; no firm D call. Germline V gene sequence: CDR1 GTSNPN, CDR2 SVGIG (reference sequence). The CDR3 length is 11 residues. Deletions cut 1 base from V and 4 bases from J, with 5 bases between.

This clonotype was seen ten or more times. The DNA for the CDR3 is TGCGCCAGCAGCCGAGATGGACTGATGAACACTGAAGCTTTCTTT. Translation: CASSRDGLMNTEAFF. This chain connects TRBV5-1 to TRBJ1-1; D gene ambiguous. Trimming took 4 bases from V and 0 from J, leaving 13 bases between them. The CDR3 is 15 residues long. CDR1 is SGHRS, CDR2 YFSETQ, per germline.

This sequence joins TRBV11-2 and TRBJ2-1, with TRBD2 as a possible D gene (6 bases). The V gene's germline CDR1 is SGHAT and CDR2 FQNNGV. This CDR3 spans 15 amino acids. V lost 4 bases and J lost 6, with 16 bases in between. The DNA of the CDR3 is TGTGCCAGCAGCTCGGGACTCTCACGGGTCAATGAGCAGTTCTTC. It codes for CASSSGLSRVNEQFF.

Comment on this clonotype: One end of the junction varies from germline; a read error may be responsible. The rearrangement uses TRBV9 and TRBJ1-5; possible D gene TRBD1, 5 bases. Germline V CDR1 and CDR2: SGDLS, YYNGEE. CDR3 length: 17 residues. CDR3: CASSVVGSGGVKKPRHF. CDR3 in DNA: TGTGCCAGCAGCGTAGTTGGTTCGGGGGGGGTTAAGAAGCCCCGGCATTTT. Full variable domain (missing parts from reference TRBV9 and TRBJ1-5): DSGVTQTPKHLITATGQRVTLRCSPRSGDLSVYWYQQSLDQGLQFLIQYYNGEERAKGNILERFSAQQFPDLHSELNLSSLELGDSALYFCASSVVGSGGVKKPRHFGDGTRLSIL.

This clonotype appeared many times. The genes are TRBV20-1 and TRBJ2-7; 13 bases align to TRBD2. The CDR3 consists of 14 residues. Looked up from germline, CDR1 is DFQATT and CDR2 is SNEGSKA (reference sequence). The V and J ends lost 6 bases and 4 bases, in that order; junction bases with no gene match: 6. CDR3 loop: CSATSGRVWYEQYF. CDR3 coding DNA: TGCAGTGCCACTAGCGGGAGGGTTTGGTACGAGCAGTACTTC.

Turning to this clonotype: This may come from a read error, since a much larger clone is one base off. The conserved phenylalanine or tryptophan is not found at the CDR3 terminus, so this likely reflects a read error. V and J are TRBV28 and TRBJ2-1; D not certain. V lost 2 bases to trimming and J lost 3 bases, with 8 bases between them. There are 14 residues in the CDR3. Germline V gene lookup returns CDR1 MDHEN and CDR2 SYDVKM. This CDR3 is CASSLGRYYNEQFL. The CDR3 nucleotides are TGTGCCAGCAGTTTAGGGCGGTACTACAATGAGCAGTTCCTC.